Listed below are T cell receptor beta chains from one sample, sequenced in a study of blood T cells in healthy people across ages. In TCRdb, the 5' RACE reads were re-called with MiXCR into one record per CDR3 protein. Of about 800,000 distinct CDR3 sequences listed, about 62% are singletons. Sequencing was performed on blood. The source is a man younger than 40 in good health. Each CDR3 is given with its conserved first and last residue. Each record gives: clone size, J gene, V gene, D gene, CDR3 DNA, CDR3 protein. A D gene is named only where the DNA matches it firmly. Not every row has a clone size; where given, it reads once, few, many or a size class.

>.|TRBJ2-1|TRBV4-2|.
TGTGCCAGCAGCCAAGGTCTTGCAGAGTGGGATGAGCAGTTCTTC
CASSQGLAEWDEQFF
>.|TRBJ2-1|TRBV27|.
TGTGCCAGCAGTTTCGCAGCGAGCTCCTACAATGAGCAGTTCTTC
CASSFAASSYNEQFF
>.|TRBJ1-1|TRBV7-9|.
TGTGCCAGCAGCCCCCGAAAGGGCAACACTGAAGCTTTCTTT
CASSPRKGNTEAFF
>.|TRBJ2-5|TRBV20-1|.
TGCAGTGCTAGAGGTCGTCACGTGAGGGAGCAGTACTTC
CSARGRHVREQYF
>.|TRBJ1-2|TRBV5-1|.
TGCGCCAGCACCCCTGGGAGCTCTAACTATGGCTACACCTTC
CASTPGSSNYGYTF
>.|TRBJ2-5|TRBV11-2|TRBD2
TGTGCCAGCAGCTCATCAGCAGCGGGAGGCGGGACCCAGTACTTC
CASSSSAAGGGTQYF
>.|TRBJ1-1|TRBV29-1|.
TGCAGCGTTCAATTAGACAGGACTTTCACTGAAGCTTTCTTT
CSVQLDRTFTEAFF
>.|TRBJ2-7|TRBV6-2/TRBV6-3|.
TGTGCCAGCAGTGAGACATGGGGTTACGAGCAGTACTTC
CASSETWGYEQYF
>.|TRBJ1-1|TRBV14|.
TGTGCCAGCAGCCAAGAGCGGGGCACTGAAGCTTTCTTT
CASSQERGTEAFF
>.|TRBJ2-7|TRBV28|.
TGTGCCAGCAGTTGGGGGGAGAGCTACGCCGAGCAGTACTTC
CASSWGESYAEQYF
>.|TRBJ1-1|TRBV25-1|TRBD1
TGTGCCAGCAGAAGGACAGGGGCGATAAACACTGAAGCTTTCTTT
CASRRTGAINTEAFF
>.|TRBJ1-2|TRBV12-3/TRBV12-4|.
TGTGCCAGCAGTGTCGGGGGTAATAAACTTGGCTACACCTTC
CASSVGGNKLGYTF
>.|TRBJ2-5|TRBV6-5|TRBD2
TGTGCCAGCAGTTACTCGACTAGCGGGAGCCTCCAAGAGACCCAGTACTTC
CASSYSTSGSLQETQYF
>few|TRBJ1-4|TRBV28|.
TGTGCCAGCAGGTCTGAGTCGGGGGGGACGAAAAAACTGTTTTTT
CASRSESGGTKKLFF
>.|TRBJ1-2|TRBV9|.
TGTGCCAGCAGCCCTGAGGGGGGATCTAACTATGGCTACACCTTC
CASSPEGGSNYGYTF
>.|TRBJ2-1|TRBV9|TRBD2
TGTGCCAGCAGCCCCGCGGGGGGGACTAGCGGGAGTGGTAACAATGAGCAGTTCTTC
CASSPAGGTSGSGNNEQFF
>few|TRBJ2-5|TRBV5-1|.
TGCGCCAGCGCAGACCCGGGAGAGACCCAGTACTTC
CASADPGETQYF
>.|TRBJ1-3|TRBV5-1|TRBD1
TGCGCCAGCAGCTTGGACAGGGGAAGTGGAAACACCATATATTTT
CASSLDRGSGNTIYF
>.|TRBJ2-1|TRBV5-6|.
TGTGCCAGCAGCTTGGCCTACTCCCGTAGCATTGGTGAGCAGTTCTTC
CASSLAYSRSIGEQFF
>once|TRBJ1-6|TRBV27|.
TGTGCCAGCAGTTTTTCAGAGAATAGGTCACCCCTCCACTTT
CASSFSENRSPLHF
>.|TRBJ1-2|TRBV29-1|TRBD1
TGCAGCGTTGAAGAGGGGACAGATGGCTACACCTTC
CSVEEGTDGYTF
>.|TRBJ2-1|TRBV29-1|.
TGCAGCGTTGAAGATCTCGATGAGCAGTTCTTC
CSVEDLDEQFF
>few|TRBJ2-3|TRBV20-1|.
TGCAGTGCTAGCCCCCTAGACTGGGCCTCTAGCACAGATACGCAGTATTTT
CSASPLDWASSTDTQYF
>.|TRBJ2-1|TRBV12-3/TRBV12-4|.
TGTGCCAGCGTTAATCGCGAGGGGGGGAATGAGCAGTTCTTC
CASVNREGGNEQFF
>.|TRBJ2-1|TRBV20-1|.
TGCAGTGCTAGAGAGGTCGGGCGGGGCAACAATGAGCAGTTCTTC
CSAREVGRGNNEQFF
>once|TRBJ2-4|TRBV20-1|TRBD1
TGCAGTGCCTTAGAGACAGGGGGAGGGGAGCAGTACTTC
CSALETGGGEQYF